This TCR beta chain was documented in a study of blood T cell repertoires in COVID-19 (dated by TCRdb to between 2020 and 2021). A note on the overall study: Samples from collaborators originated in the United States, Italy and Spain and spanned both the acute and convalescent phases of COVID-19. The samples were drawn from two sources: the first 160 participants of the ongoing ImmuneRACE study, and 1,200 or so subjects contributed by 6 global collaborators. Where available, HLA class I and class II types were obtained from metadata supplied by the sample provider rather than from assay-based typing. The sample metadata nearly always contained a de-identified subject ID, COVID-19 status, age in years and sex. The prospective study material was composed of cDNA or gDNA derived from T cells, B-cell-depleted T cells, or PBMCs. A freely available public database, intended as a resource for researchers studying the immune response to SARS-CoV-2, is where the repertoires were released. Deeply sampled blood TCRbeta repertoires from subjects exposed to, actively infected with, or recovered from COVID-19 were included in the dataset. What the study reported, not specific to this receptor: The quantity of clinical and demographic metadata differed by source and by participant and was supplied without curation.

Comments on this clone: Its antigen target is currently unknown. No clone much larger than this one lies a single base away; base qualities are absent.

Enrolling through a virtual design, the prospective study's participants ranged in age from roughly 18 to 95 years and lived across some 22 United States geographic areas. To assign participants to cohorts, the prospective study relied on clinical history that participants themselves reported in a screening survey and a study questionnaire. For ImmuneRACE Cohort 3, a participant was defined as recovered based on two consecutive negative NP/OP PCR tests, clearance by a healthcare professional, or resolution of symptoms. Mobile phlebotomists in the prospective study collected whole blood, serum and a nasopharyngeal or oropharyngeal swab from every participant. Prospective study participants could optionally give additional blood draws and questionnaires over a roughly two-month period. Prospective study blood samples were shipped either frozen or at room temperature before DNA extraction. CDR1 is given as MNHEY and CDR2 as SMNVEV, both from the germline V gene (reference sequence). The CDR3 starts with the cysteine, ends with the phenylalanine, and has 15 residues. The entry retains the CDR3 DNA only, 45 bases that are in frame from base 1. For this chain, trimming is 4 bases at the V end and 7 bases at the J end, and the number of junction bases without a gene match is 8.

TCRbeta CDR3 regions were amplified from genomic DNA by means of the immunoSEQ Assay, a bias-controlled multiplex PCR. On the authors' methods: Within the assay, amplification of reference gene primers was used to estimate how many nucleated cells each sample contained. To quantify the absolute abundance of each unique TCRbeta CDR3 rearrangement, sequence reads were collapsed and filtered. For each sample, productive Simpson clonality was calculated as the square root of Simpson's diversity index over productive rearrangements. The clones in this table, taken by TCRdb from immuneACCESS, are in-frame only. Not every clone is retained; where verified, under half of the shortfall comes from an unresolved V gene, and the cause of the rest is unknown. V and J calls and clone size come straight from that table; D and trimming were deduced from the DNA. The sample contains nearly 400,000 clones, under 90% of them found a single time. Clones ranked in the top ten supply 1.5% to 2% of the sample.

This TCR was sampled from a woman aged 25 to 39 who had recovered from COVID-19. The V and J segments used are TRBV27 and TRBJ1-1, and 11 bases in between align with TRBD1. The source material was PBMCs or T cells enriched from blood (not recorded which). CDR3 loop: CASSSGQGAVGEAFF. The sequenced DNA: TGTGCCAGCAGTTCTGGACAGGGGGCGGTAGGTGAAGCTTTCTTT.